The entry below gives a single T cell receptor (beta chain) sequence along with its context. Antigen unknown. Trimming took 4 bases from V and 5 from J, leaving 17 bases between them. Per the germline V gene, CDR1 is GTSNPN and CDR2 is SVGIG (reference sequence). There are 14 residues in the CDR3. This specimen belongs to a study of cytomegalovirus exposure and HLA in healthy donors. Study-level background: Membership in the Caucasian-associated ancestry cluster was found for around four fifths of almost 400 genotyped donors.

A multiplex PCR was run with 60 Vbeta primers and 13 Jbeta primers. The table came from immunoSEQ multiplex PCR; TCRdb's copy has only in-frame clones and leaves some out. The top ten clones hold roughly 15% of a sample with about 190,000 clones, about 80% of them seen once. Study conclusions and caveats: Differences between HLA loci emerged in a later analysis of TCR association rates, with DRB1 most and HLA-C fewest.

The genes are TRBV30 and TRBJ1-2; D gene unclear. The clonotype originates from a young woman in good health and CMV-seropositive. The sample comprised PBMCs. The CDR3 loop is CAWTSSGFLYGYTF. The DNA of the CDR3 is TGTGCCTGGACCTCCTCGGGTTTTCTGTATGGCTACACCTTC. The full variable domain, its missing parts supplied by reference TRBV30 and TRBJ1-2, is SQTIHQWPATLVQPVGSPLSLECTVEGTSNPNLYWYRQAAGRGLQLLFYSVGIGQISSEVPQNLSASRPQDRQFILSSKKLLLSDSGFYLCAWTSSGFLYGYTFGSGTRLTVV.